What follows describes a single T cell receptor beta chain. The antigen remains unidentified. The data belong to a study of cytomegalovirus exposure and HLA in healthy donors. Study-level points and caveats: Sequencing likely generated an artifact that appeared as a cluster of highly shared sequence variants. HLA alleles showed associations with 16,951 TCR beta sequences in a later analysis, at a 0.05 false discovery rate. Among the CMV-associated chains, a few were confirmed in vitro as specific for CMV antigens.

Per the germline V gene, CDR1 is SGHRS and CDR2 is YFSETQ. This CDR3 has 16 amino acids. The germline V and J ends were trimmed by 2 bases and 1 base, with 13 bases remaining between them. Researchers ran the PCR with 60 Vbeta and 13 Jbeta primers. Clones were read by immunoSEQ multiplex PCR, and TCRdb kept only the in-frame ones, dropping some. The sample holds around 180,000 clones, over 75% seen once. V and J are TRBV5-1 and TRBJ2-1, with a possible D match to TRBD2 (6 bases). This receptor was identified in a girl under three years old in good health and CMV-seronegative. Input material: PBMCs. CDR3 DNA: TGCGCCAGCAGCTTTGACGGGGGTGGGTCCTACAATGAGCAGTTCTTC. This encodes CASSFDGGGSYNEQFF.